Listed below are T cell receptor beta chains from one sample, sequenced in a study of beta chain features in type 1 diabetes. TCRdb's copy holds only in-frame clones and misses some; the assay was immunoSEQ multiplex PCR. The sample records about 240,000 clones, about 25% being singletons. Sequences were obtained from central memory CD4+ T cells from blood. These TCRs come from a man aged 25 to 40 in good health. Both conserved end residues are part of each CDR3. The D gene is left open where the match is weak. Expanded clones get a size class; other rows say once, few or many, or leave the size out.

j_gene	d_gene	abundance	v_gene	CDR3nt	CDR3aa
TRBJ2-3	.	.	TRBV30	TGTGCCTGGATCGATCGGCAGGGCACAGATACGCAGTATTTT	CAWIDRQGTDTQYF
TRBJ2-5	.	.	TRBV5-4	TGTGCCAGCAGCCCCGTGGGTACCCCAGAGACCCAGTACTTC	CASSPVGTPETQYF
TRBJ2-7	.	.	TRBV6-6	TGTGCCAGCAGCACAGTCGGGGAGCAGTACTTC	CASSTVGEQYF
TRBJ2-1	.	.	TRBV28	TGTGCCAGCAGTCACCCGACAGTTGAGCAGTTCTTC	CASSHPTVEQFF
TRBJ2-7	TRBD1	.	TRBV7-2	TGTGCCAGCAGAGGACAGGGGTACTACGAGCAGTACTTC	CASRGQGYYEQYF
TRBJ2-6	.	few	TRBV5-6	TGTGCCAGCAGCTTGGGCGGGACTGGGGCCAACGTCCTGACTTTC	CASSLGGTGANVLTF
TRBJ2-3	.	few	TRBV5-1	TGCGCCAGCAGCTCTGGAGGGAGGCCTGGCACAGATACGCAGTATTTT	CASSSGGRPGTDTQYF
TRBJ2-4	TRBD2	.	TRBV5-1	TGCGCCAGCAGGCAAATCCCGGGACGGGGGGATGGCATTCAGTACTTC	CASRQIPGRGDGIQYF
TRBJ2-1	.	.	TRBV5-6	TGTGCCAGCTCGGGTTATGGAGTGAACAATGAGCAGTTCTTC	CASSGYGVNNEQFF
TRBJ1-6	.	few	TRBV15	TGTGCCACCAGCAGAGGTGGGACTAGTCGTGGTTCACCCCTCCACTTT	CATSRGGTSRGSPLHF
TRBJ2-7	TRBD2	.	TRBV4-3	TGCGCCAGCAGCCGAGGACTAGCGGGATCATACGAGCAGTACTTC	CASSRGLAGSYEQYF
TRBJ2-7	.	.	TRBV28	TGTGCCAGCAGTTTGACAAGGCGGTACGAGCAGTACTTC	CASSLTRRYEQYF
TRBJ2-7	.	few	TRBV20-1	TGCAGTGCCCAAAGGGAGTACGAGCAGTACTTC	CSAQREYEQYF
TRBJ2-7	TRBD1	few	TRBV6-5	TGTGCCAGCAGGAATCCGGGACAGGGGAGGTACGAGCAGTACTTC	CASRNPGQGRYEQYF
TRBJ2-3	.	few	TRBV5-6	TGTGCCAGCAGCTTGGGACTCCAACGTAGCACAGATACGCAGTATTTT	CASSLGLQRSTDTQYF
TRBJ2-3	TRBD2	.	TRBV7-2	TGTGCCAGCAGCCTTGGACTAGCGGGAGGCACAGATACGCAGTATTTT	CASSLGLAGGTDTQYF
TRBJ2-6	.	.	TRBV14	TGTGCCAGCAGACCCTCTGGGGCCAACGTCCTGACTTTC	CASRPSGANVLTF
TRBJ2-7	TRBD1	.	TRBV30	TGTGCCTGGTCGTACAGGGGGGACGAGCAGTACTTC	CAWSYRGDEQYF
TRBJ2-1	TRBD2	few	TRBV15	TGTGCCACCAGCCCCCTTTTGGGGACTAGCGGCAATGAGCAGTTCTTC	CATSPLLGTSGNEQFF
TRBJ1-6	.	.	TRBV27	TGTGCCAGCGGGAGGTATAATTCACCCCTCCACTTT	CASGRYNSPLHF
TRBJ2-3	TRBD2	few	TRBV2	TGTGCCAGCAGTGGCACTAGCGGGGGGGCCGAAGATACGCAGTATTTT	CASSGTSGGAEDTQYF
TRBJ2-3	.	.	TRBV7-9	TGTGCCAGCAGCTTAAGTGATACGCAGTATTTT	CASSLSDTQYF
TRBJ2-3	.	many	TRBV18	TGTGCCAGCTCACCAGGGTTGACAGATACGCAGTATTTT	CASSPGLTDTQYF
TRBJ1-2	TRBD1	.	TRBV7-2	TGTGCCAGCAGCTTAGCTAAGGGACAGGGCTACACCTTC	CASSLAKGQGYTF
TRBJ2-1	.	.	TRBV7-2	TGTGCCAGCAGCGTGATTCTCTCCTACAATGAGCAGTTCTTC	CASSVILSYNEQFF
TRBJ2-2	.	once	TRBV30	TGTGCCTGGAGGGCGCAGGGAAGGCCCGGGGAGCTGTTTTTT	CAWRAQGRPGELFF
TRBJ2-1	.	.	TRBV30	TGTGCCTGCCGTCCCGAAGGGGCCGGAACCTCCTACAATGAGCAGTTCTTC	CACRPEGAGTSYNEQFF
TRBJ2-1	TRBD2	many	TRBV9	TGTGCCAGCAGCGTAGAACTAGCGGGGGGCACGAGCTCCTACAATGAGCAGTTCTTC	CASSVELAGGTSSYNEQFF
TRBJ2-7	.	once	TRBV4-1	TGCGCCAGCAGCCAAGCGCCAGCCTACGAGCAGTACTTC	CASSQAPAYEQYF
TRBJ2-1	TRBD2	few	TRBV5-1	TGCGCCAGCAGCGATACTAGCGGGAGCAATGAGCAGTTCTTC	CASSDTSGSNEQFF
TRBJ2-7	.	.	TRBV2	TGTGCGGGGGGATCCGGGGGCCCCTACGAGCAGTACTTC	CAGGSGGPYEQYF
TRBJ1-2	.	.	TRBV2	TGTGCCAGCAGTGAAGGATCACTCTATGGCTACACCTTC	CASSEGSLYGYTF
TRBJ2-2	.	.	TRBV27	TGTGCCAGCAGTTTTTCAGGGTCGGACACCGGGGAGCTGTTTTTT	CASSFSGSDTGELFF
TRBJ2-1	TRBD2	.	TRBV5-4	TGTGCCAGCAGACGGACTAGCTCCTACAATGAGCAGTTCTTC	CASRRTSSYNEQFF
TRBJ2-1	.	few	TRBV14	TGTGCCAGCAGCCTGGACGGGGTATACAATGAGCAGTTCTTC	CASSLDGVYNEQFF
TRBJ2-1	.	few	TRBV11-2	TGTGCCAGCAGCTTACAGGTGGAGCAGTTCTTC	CASSLQVEQFF
TRBJ1-1	.	.	TRBV7-2	TGTGCCAGCAGCTTACGCCAGGGGACTGAAGCTTTCTTT	CASSLRQGTEAFF
TRBJ2-7	TRBD1	few	TRBV7-2	TGTGCCAGCAGCACCCCTAGGGGGCGCAGCTACGAGCAGTACTTC	CASSTPRGRSYEQYF
TRBJ2-3	.	.	TRBV10-3	TGTGCCCTCGGGGACACAGATACGCAGTATTTT	CALGDTDTQYF
TRBJ2-5	.	.	TRBV29-1	TGCAGCGTGACAGGTCCCCAAGAGACCCAGTACTTC	CSVTGPQETQYF
TRBJ2-7	.	few	TRBV5-1	TGCGCCAGCAGCTTGGCCCGGGGAGGCGAGCAGTACTTC	CASSLARGGEQYF
TRBJ2-7	TRBD2	.	TRBV4-1	TGCGCCAGCAGCCAACAGACTAGCGGGGGGGTGTACGAGCAGTACTTC	CASSQQTSGGVYEQYF
TRBJ1-1	.	.	TRBV30	TGTGCCTCCTTCATGGGGGGGAGCACTGAAGCTTTCTTT	CASFMGGSTEAFF
TRBJ2-5	.	many	TRBV7-7	TGTGCCAGCAGACCTATCTCCGGGACAAAGCAAGAGACCCAGTACTTC	CASRPISGTKQETQYF
TRBJ2-7	.	.	TRBV7-2	TGTGCCAGCAGCTCCCGACCCTGGGACGAGCAGTACTTC	CASSSRPWDEQYF
TRBJ1-5	.	.	TRBV28	TGTGCCAGCAGTTCCGGTAGTAGGGGTAATAGCAATCAGCCCCAGCATTTT	CASSSGSRGNSNQPQHF
TRBJ2-7	.	few	TRBV18	TGTGCCAGCTCCTCGACTAGAGCCGGCTACGAGCAGTACTTC	CASSSTRAGYEQYF
TRBJ1-2	.	.	TRBV5-4	TGTGCCAGCAGCTTTGAAGGGTATGGCTACACCTTC	CASSFEGYGYTF
TRBJ1-2	.	.	TRBV4-2	TGTGCCAGCAGCCAAGAAGTCTATGGCTACACCTTC	CASSQEVYGYTF
TRBJ1-1	.	.	TRBV6-5	TGTGCCAGCAGTTATCGGGGACAAAGGAACACTGAAGCTTTCTTT	CASSYRGQRNTEAFF
TRBJ2-7	.	few	TRBV28	TGTGCCAGCAGTTTACTGCGGCGACCCTACGAGCAGTACTTC	CASSLLRRPYEQYF
TRBJ2-7	.	once	TRBV23-1	TGCGCCAGCAGTGGGGGGCCGGGGGAGCAGTACTTC	CASSGGPGEQYF
TRBJ2-6	TRBD2	.	TRBV19	TGTGCCAGTAGTATAGTACGGGAGGCTGGGGCCAACGTCCTGACTTTC	CASSIVREAGANVLTF
TRBJ2-7	TRBD2	.	TRBV5-4	TGTGCCAGTTCTAGCGGGAGGGTCTACGAGCAGTACTTC	CASSSGRVYEQYF
TRBJ2-1	.	few	TRBV18	TGTGCCAGCTCACTTTTTCAACAGCCCAATTACAATGAGCAGTTCTTC	CASSLFQQPNYNEQFF
TRBJ2-3	.	.	TRBV5-1	TGCGCCAGCAGCTTGGCCGGCGGCCATAGCACAGATACGCAGTATTTT	CASSLAGGHSTDTQYF
TRBJ2-1	TRBD2	few	TRBV2	TGTGCCTCCGACCTAGCGGAGCCCTACAATGAGCAGTTCTTC	CASDLAEPYNEQFF
TRBJ2-3	TRBD2	few	TRBV23-1	TGCGCCAGCAGTCAATCAGGGAGGGCGATCGATACGCAGTATTTT	CASSQSGRAIDTQYF
TRBJ1-2	.	.	TRBV27	TGTGCCAGCAGTTTGTCGTTTGGATCGAACTCATATGGCTACACCTTC	CASSLSFGSNSYGYTF